The 3 T cell receptor beta chains presented below share a single source sample, sequenced in a study of immune evolution from preneoplasia to lung adenocarcinoma. This table comes from immunoSEQ multiplex PCR, and its TCRdb copy is limited to in-frame clones, with some not included. Among some 8,300 clones, 70% to 85% were seen once, and the ten largest hold more than 2%. The sample taken for sequencing was FFPE invasive lung adenocarcinoma tissue. These receptors were taken from a person between 45 and 75 years old with lung adenocarcinoma.

The chain carries TRBV28 and TRBJ2-3; perhaps TRBD2 as D (5 bases). V lost 5 bases to trimming and J lost 1 base, with 7 bases between them. Germline V gene lookup returns CDR1 MDHEN and CDR2 SYDVKM. The CDR3 runs to 13 residues. CDR3 sequence (DNA): TGTGCCAGCAGTCTGGGAGGCACAGATACGCAGTATTTT. Its protein is CASSLGGTDTQYF.

The CDR3 loop reads CASSLTRVAGGGEQFF. In nucleotides, the CDR3 is TGTGCCAGCAGCTTAACCCGGGTAGCGGGAGGTGGGGAGCAGTTCTTC. The chain has TRBV7-3 and TRBJ2-1; 10 bases fit TRBD2. Germline-derived CDR1 and CDR2 are SGHTA and FQGTGA. The length of the CDR3 is 16 residues. J was trimmed by 10 bases and V by 0 bases; bases with no gene match: 9.

As concerns this clone: The junction shows a germline mismatch at one end, possibly a read error. CDR3 bases: TGTGCCAGCAGGTTAGCGGGAGGGCCAGATGAGCAGTTCTTC. Amino acids: CASRLAGGPDEQFF. This sequence joins TRBV7-9 and TRBJ2-1; 11 positions agree with TRBD2. The CDR3 sequence is 14 residues long. The germline gives CDR1 SEHNR, CDR2 FQNEAQ (reference sequence). The variable domain in full, with the rest retrieved from reference TRBV7-9 and TRBJ2-1, is DTGVSQNPRHKITKRGQNVTFRCDPISEHNRLYWYRQTLGQGPEFLTYFQNEAQLEKSRLLSDRFSAERPKGSFSTLEIQRTEQGDSAMYLCASRLAGGPDEQFFGPGTRLTVL.